The sequence of this T cell receptor (beta chain) was determined in a study of beta chain features in type 1 diabetes. Overall study findings and caveats: Comparison showed that naive, central memory and Treg TCRB repertoires appeared more similar among patients than among healthy donors.

Trimming left V 1 base short and J 7 bases short, with 7 bases between. Germline V gene data show CDR1 as MGHDK and CDR2 as SYGVNS. The CDR3 contains 13 residues. Since all of the isolated RNA was reverse transcribed, expressed TCRB transcripts were what got sequenced. Here immunoSEQ multiplex PCR was the method, and the copy in TCRdb shows in-frame clones only, minus some. This table holds hundreds of thousands of clones, roughly 30% found once. Donors contributed one heparinised blood draw apiece, averaging roughly 0.12 L. CD4+ naive, central memory, regulatory and stem cell-like memory subsets were isolated by sorting on CD45RO/CCR7/CD25/CD127/CD95/CD27. The table lists this clone with a few counts. Its antigen is not known.

This chain joins TRBV25-1 and TRBJ1-4; D unclear. The receptor was isolated from a man between 18 and 29 years old in good health. The sequencing input was naive CD4+ T cells from blood. The CDR3 coding sequence is TGTGCCAGCAGTGAATTTTCTCTTGAAAAACTGTTTTTT. Translating it yields CASSEFSLEKLFF.